Listed here are 21 T cell receptor beta chains from one sample, sequenced in a study of cytomegalovirus exposure and HLA in healthy donors. With 60 Vbeta and 13 Jbeta primers, the PCR was carried out. Repertoires were generated with immunoSEQ multiplex PCR, while TCRdb's copy carries only in-frame clones and drops some. The sample records 220,000 or so clones, 65% to 75% being singletons. Sequencing was performed on PBMCs. The receptors were gathered from a woman in her 30s in good health and CMV-seronegative.

This chain uses TRBV19 with TRBJ1-2; 8 nucleotides line up with TRBD1. Losses at the gene ends were 3 bases for V and 0 bases for J; bases not matched to a gene: 6. In germline, CDR1 is LNHDA, CDR2 SQIVND (reference sequence). The CDR3 runs to 16 residues. The CDR3 protein is CASSMLRGQANYGYTF. The CDR3 bases are TGTGCCAGTAGTATGCTCCGGGGACAGGCTAACTATGGCTACACCTTC. Complete variable domain (other parts from reference TRBV19 and TRBJ1-2): DGGITQSPKYLFRKEGQNVTLSCEQNLNHDAMYWYRQDPGQGLRLIYYSQIVNDFQKGDIAEGYSVSREKKESFPLTVTSAQKNPTAFYLCASSMLRGQANYGYTFGSGTRLTVV.

This chain links TRBV11-1 with TRBJ1-1; the match to TRBD1 covers 8 bases. Germline CDR1 is SGHAT and CDR2 is FQDESV (reference sequence). J was trimmed by 3 bases and V by 4 bases; bases with no gene match: 10. The CDR3 has 16 residues. CDR3 amino acids: CASSSRDRNWDTEAFF. Written as DNA, the CDR3 is TGTGCCAGCAGCTCCCGGGACAGGAATTGGGACACTGAAGCTTTCTTT.

This rearrangement joins TRBV21-1 to TRBJ2-2; TRBD1 is taken as the D call from the table, unchecked against the DNA. TRBV21-1 is designated a pseudogene. The CDR3 loop spans 16 amino acids. The CDR3 coding sequence is TGTGCCAGCACGCCTGGGGACAGGATAGGGACCGGGGAGCTGTTTTTT. It translates to CASTPGDRIGTGELFF.

J is TRBJ1-2 and V is TRBV29-1, with TRBD1 identical over 7 bases. Germline CDR1 is SQVTM and CDR2 is ANQGSEA. The length of the CDR3 is 13 residues. V lost 4 bases, J lost 0 bases, and 2 bases stayed unmatched. This CDR3 is CSVGDRPNYGYTF. The CDR3 DNA follows: TGCAGCGTTGGGGACAGACCTAACTATGGCTACACCTTC.

The chain employs TRBV10-2 and TRBJ1-1; 10 bases match TRBD1. The CDR3 has 15 amino acids. Germline V lookup: CDR1 WSHSY, CDR2 SAAADI. V shed 1 base, J shed 6 bases, and the junction held 5 bases outside the gene matches. In DNA form, the CDR3 reads TGCGCCAGCAGTGAGTGGGACAGGGGAAGAGCTGAAGCTTTCTTT. This gives the protein CASSEWDRGRAEAFF.

The chain uses TRBV19 and TRBJ2-1; TRBD2 aligns across 7 bases. V gave up 1 base and J gave up 6 bases; unmatched junction bases: 6. This CDR3 has 15 amino acids. Germline CDR1 reads LNHDA; CDR2 reads SQIVND (reference sequence). The CDR3 sequence is CASSIGAGVLNEQFF. CDR3 nucleotide sequence: TGTGCCAGTAGTATAGGGGCGGGAGTACTCAATGAGCAGTTCTTC.

CDR3 coding DNA: TGTGCCAGCAGTCCTCGGACAGCGCTCTACGAGCAGTACTTC. Protein product: CASSPRTALYEQYF. V and J are TRBV6-5 and TRBJ2-7; maybe TRBD1 (6 bases). The CDR3 has 14 amino acids. Germline CDR1 is MNHEY and CDR2 is SVGAGI. The germline V and J ends were trimmed by 5 bases and 3 bases, with 14 bases remaining between them.

This chain connects TRBV6-5 to TRBJ2-7; tentatively, D is TRBD1 (5 bases). V was pared by 7 bases and J by 2 bases, with 15 bases between. Germline V lookup: CDR1 MNHEY, CDR2 SVGAGI. The CDR3 sequence is 14 residues long. Written as DNA, the CDR3 is TGTGCCAGCACCAGAACACAGGAGACCTACGAGCAGTACTTC. This encodes CASTRTQETYEQYF.

This clone was found once. The chain couples TRBV6-6 to TRBJ1-3, with TRBD1 identical over 9 bases. This CDR3 region has 15 residues. Germline trimming cut 6 bases from V and 2 bases from J; bases unmatched to any gene: 5. The germline CDR1 and CDR2 sequences are MNHNY and SVGAGI (reference sequence). The CDR3 nucleotides read TGTGCCAGCAGCGACAGGGGGGGACCTGGAAACACCATATATTTT. It specifies CASSDRGGPGNTIYF.

This rearrangement joins TRBV7-9 to TRBJ2-7, with a possible D match to TRBD2 (5 bases). V lost 6 bases to trimming and J lost 6 bases, with 15 bases between them. Germline CDR1 is SEHNR and CDR2 is FQNEAQ (reference sequence). This CDR3 comprises 13 residues. CDR3 sequence reads: CASSTELASEQYF. Written as DNA, the CDR3 is TGTGCCAGCAGTACCGAATTAGCGAGCGAGCAGTACTTC.

This clone occurred once. The chain employs TRBV5-1 and TRBJ2-7, with a weak D call TRBD1 (5 bases). V was trimmed by 4 bases and J by 1 base, leaving 15 bases between them. CDR1 and CDR2 from the germline V gene are SGHRS and YFSETQ. This CDR3 comprises 15 residues. The CDR3 DNA reads as TGCGCCAGCAGCACCACAGGCCCTACATCCTACGAGCAGTACTTC. As protein: CASSTTGPTSYEQYF.

The rearrangement joins TRBV30 to TRBJ2-2, with 10 bases matching TRBD2. CDR3 length equals 14 residues. Germline V gene sequence: CDR1 GTSNPN, CDR2 SVGIG (reference sequence). The ends lost 3 bases at V and 4 bases at J; junction bases unmatched: 2. CDR3 loop: CAWRVAGGTGELFF. CDR3 in DNA: TGTGCCTGGAGGGTAGCGGGGGGCACCGGGGAGCTGTTTTTT.

The table lists this clone with a few counts. In the same sample, other DNA sequences code for this CDR3. The chain joins TRBV5-4 to TRBJ1-2; 8 nucleotides line up with TRBD1. This CDR3 region has 14 residues. The V and J ends lost 3 bases and 4 bases, in that order; junction bases with no gene match: 5. Germline V gene sequence: CDR1 SGHNT, CDR2 YYREEE (reference sequence). CDR3 bases: TGTGCCAGCAGCTCGGACAGGGACGCCTATGGCTACACCTTC. It yields the protein CASSSDRDAYGYTF.

CDR3: CASSLRVAYNEQFF. The CDR3 DNA is TGTGCCAGCTCCCTCAGGGTAGCCTACAATGAGCAGTTCTTC. This sequence joins TRBV6-6 and TRBJ2-1; D possibly corresponds to TRBD1 (5 bases). The CDR3 loop spans 14 amino acids. V shed 8 bases and J shed 2 bases, with 13 bases lying between them. CDR1 and CDR2 from the germline V gene are MNHNY and SVGAGI (reference sequence).

This sequence joins TRBV4-2 and TRBJ1-2; 9 bases line up with TRBD1. CDR1 is LGHNA and CDR2 is YNFKEQ in the germline V gene. The V gene end was trimmed by 0 bases and the J gene end by 4 bases; junction bases not matched to a gene: 3. The CDR3 runs 15 residues. The CDR3 DNA follows: TGTGCCAGCAGCCAAGACACAGGGGGCCCCTATGGCTACACCTTC. Translating it yields CASSQDTGGPYGYTF.

A few counts support this clone. J is TRBJ2-4 and V is TRBV5-8, with TRBD1 identical over 7 bases. V was clipped by 5 bases and J by 8 bases; unmatched bases: 13. This CDR3 comprises 15 residues. Per the germline V gene, CDR1 is SGHTS and CDR2 is YDEGEE. This CDR3 reads CASSPLVAGGDIQYF. DNA for the CDR3: TGTGCCAGCAGTCCTCTCGTGGCAGGGGGAGACATTCAGTACTTC.

V gene TRBV19 combines with J gene TRBJ1-1; weak D call: TRBD1 (5 bases). The ends were cut back, 4 bases at V and 4 bases at J, with 13 bases in the middle. Germline CDR1 LNHDA, CDR2 SQIVND (reference sequence). This CDR3 has 14 residues. Here the CDR3 DNA reads TGTGCCAGTAGTAGGGGGACCGGGGGCACTGAAGCTTTCTTT. It specifies CASSRGTGGTEAFF.

The J gene is TRBJ1-1, the V gene TRBV19, with 7 bases matching TRBD1. The CDR3 totals 14 residues. V lost 7 bases to trimming and J lost 1 base; unmatched junction nucleotides: 6. Germline CDR1 LNHDA, CDR2 SQIVND (reference sequence). The CDR3 spells CASNNRGENTEAFF. For the CDR3, the DNA is TGTGCCAGTAACAACAGGGGAGAGAACACTGAAGCTTTCTTT.

The table lists this clone with a count of one. The rearrangement joins TRBV7-7 to TRBJ1-1; no reliable D call. The CDR3 runs 13 residues. CDR1 and CDR2 (germline): SSHAT, FNYEAQ (reference sequence). Trimming left V 1 base short and J 1 base short, with 4 bases between. The CDR3 loop is CASSLERNTEAFF. Here the CDR3 DNA reads TGTGCCAGCAGCTTAGAGAGGAACACTGAAGCTTTCTTT.

This clone was observed a handful of times. The chain is built from TRBV5-8 and TRBJ1-2, with TRBD1 matching over 7 bases. The germline V gene encodes CDR1 SGHTS and CDR2 YDEGEE. This CDR3 comprises 13 residues. The V segment lost 5 bases and the J segment 10 bases; nucleotides outside the gene matches: 11. CDR3 nucleotide sequence: TGTGCCAGCAGGATGACAGGGATAAATGACTACACCTTC. Its translation: CASRMTGINDYTF. The full variable domain, completed using reference TRBV5-8 and TRBJ1-2, is EAGVTQSPTHLIKTRGQQATLRCSPISGHTSVYWYQQALGLGLQFLLWYDEGEERNRGNFPPRFSGRQFPNYSSELNVNALELEDSALYLCASRMTGINDYTFGSGTRLTVV.

This clone was seen just once. The rearrangement links TRBV7-8 to TRBJ1-2; D possibly corresponds to TRBD1 (6 bases). Germline V CDR1 and CDR2: SGHVS, FQNEAQ. The CDR3 contains 16 residues. Trimming removed 1 base from V and 4 bases from J, with 16 bases in between. CDR3 loop: CASSLVMAGALYGYTF. The CDR3 DNA follows: TGTGCCAGCAGCTTAGTGATGGCAGGGGCCCTCTATGGCTACACCTTC.